These 22 T cell receptor beta chains share one sample of origin, sequenced in a study of OX40 agonist ivuxolimab in advanced cancers. The method was the immunoSEQ multiplex PCR assay. The table was pulled from immuneACCESS by TCRdb, which kept in-frame rearrangements only. Such tables lose some clones; where checked, under half of the loss comes from unresolved V genes, and the rest has no known cause. The sample contains 50,000 to 80,000 clones, approximately 89% of them found a single time. The ten largest clones capture almost 0.45% of the sample. The sequences come from CD4+ or CD8+ T cells sorted from blood, collected in a trial of the OX40 agonist ivuxolimab. These receptors all come from an adult with an advanced solid tumor such as melanoma, head and neck, liver or kidney cancer.

The chain has TRBV7-2 and TRBJ1-3, with TRBD1 as a possible D gene (6 bases). The V end lost 3 bases, the J end lost 4 bases, and 13 bases lay between the germline ends. The CDR3 is 15 residues long. In germline, CDR1 is SGHTA, CDR2 FQGNSA. The CDR3 nucleotides read TGTGCCAGCAGCTTCCTGGGGGCAGGGGGAAACACCATATATTTT. The encoded protein is CASSFLGAGGNTIYF.

The chain joins TRBV19 to TRBJ1-4; 7 positions match TRBD1. V trimming: 3 bases; J trimming: 8 bases; junction bases outside the gene matches: 12. The CDR3 spans 16 residues. Germline CDR1 is LNHDA and CDR2 is SQIVND (reference sequence). The CDR3 DNA sequence: TGTGCCAGTAGTATGGGACAGAGGGGGCGTCGAGAAAAACTGTTTTTT. Protein product: CASSMGQRGRREKLFF. The variable domain in full, completed from reference TRBV19 and TRBJ1-4, reads DGGITQSPKYLFRKEGQNVTLSCEQNLNHDAMYWYRQDPGQGLRLIYYSQIVNDFQKGDIAEGYSVSREKKESFPLTVTSAQKNPTAFYLCASSMGQRGRREKLFFGSGTQLSVL.

This CDR3 is CASSEQGAGETQYF. As DNA, the CDR3 is TGTGCCAGCAGCGAACAGGGGGCCGGAGAGACCCAGTACTTC. The gene calls are TRBV5-4 and TRBJ2-5, with 9 nucleotides matching TRBD1. The CDR3 runs 14 residues. The J segment lost 4 bases and the V segment lost 4 bases, leaving 5 bases of the junction unmatched. From germline, CDR1 is SGHNT and CDR2 YYREEE (reference sequence).

In regard to this clone: Other DNA sequences in the sample encode the same CDR3. The rearrangement links TRBV30 to TRBJ2-2; 7 bases line up with TRBD2. The germline CDR1 and CDR2 sequences are GTSNPN and SVGIG (reference sequence). V lost 1 base to trimming and J lost 5 bases; unmatched junction nucleotides: 7. CDR3 size: 15 residues. The CDR3 region is CAWSGRGRGTGELFF. In DNA form, the CDR3 reads TGTGCCTGGAGTGGTCGGGGGAGGGGAACCGGGGAGCTGTTTTTT.

The CDR3 sequence is CASTVSSYEQYF. CDR3 in DNA: TGTGCCAGCACCGTCAGCTCCTACGAGCAGTACTTC. This rearrangement joins TRBV6-1 to TRBJ2-7; D gene uncertain. The CDR3 extends over 12 amino acids. Trimming left V 7 bases short and J 0 bases short, with 7 bases between. Germline values: CDR1 MNHNS, CDR2 SASEGT.

This chain links TRBV19 with TRBJ1-5; D call uncertain. With 5 bases removed from V and 3 bases from J, the gap between germline ends came to 5 bases. Germline-derived CDR1 and CDR2 are LNHDA and SQIVND (reference sequence). The CDR3 is made up of 12 amino acids. Written as DNA, the CDR3 is TGTGCCAGTAGTGAAGTCAATCAGCCCCAGCATTTT. Translating it yields CASSEVNQPQHF.

This chain uses TRBV6-5 with TRBJ2-2, with D unresolved. CDR1 MNHEY and CDR2 SVGAGI come from the germline V gene. CDR3 size: 16 residues. V was cut by 0 bases and J by 1 base, with 9 bases left in between. CDR3 in amino acids: CASSYSGLMNTGELFF. CDR3 coding DNA: TGTGCCAGCAGTTACTCCGGTCTGATGAACACCGGGGAGCTGTTTTTT.

The gene calls are TRBV10-1 and TRBJ2-2; 7 positions match TRBD2. CDR3 length equals 17 residues. The germline gives CDR1 WNHNN, CDR2 SYGVQD (reference sequence). V shed 0 bases and J 4 bases; nucleotides not matched to a gene: 8. CDR3 DNA sequence: TGCGCCAGCAGTGAGTCGAGGCGGGGGTTAATCACCGGGGAGCTGTTTTTT. Protein product: CASSESRRGLITGELFF.

The chain uses TRBV6-5 and TRBJ2-1, with 8 bases that match TRBD2. The J segment lost 12 bases and the V segment lost 6 bases, leaving 13 bases of the junction unmatched. This CDR3 has 14 amino acids. Germline CDR1 reads MNHEY; CDR2 reads SVGAGI. In DNA form, the CDR3 reads TGTGCCAGCAGGCTAAGCCTAGCGGGCAGAGTGCAGTTCTTC. Translated, it gives CASRLSLAGRVQFF.

The chain recombines TRBV30 with TRBJ1-2; D is ambiguous. CDR3 length: 13 amino acids. Germline V gene sequence: CDR1 GTSNPN, CDR2 SVGIG (reference sequence). V was clipped by 3 bases and J by 7 bases, with 15 bases between them. The CDR3 protein is CAWRAQRTGGYTF. In nucleotides, the CDR3 is TGTGCCTGGAGGGCACAAAGGACTGGTGGCTACACCTTC.

The rearrangement uses TRBV18 and TRBJ1-1; D is unresolved. V was shortened by 2 bases and J by 7 bases, with 14 bases between the two germline ends. Germline V gene lookup returns CDR1 KGHSH and CDR2 LQKENI. This CDR3 spans 14 amino acids. The CDR3 DNA is TGTGCCAGCTCACCAGCCGCCACCAGAAATGAAGCTTTCTTT. As protein: CASSPAATRNEAFF.

This chain joins TRBV7-7 and TRBJ2-3; D is unresolved. The CDR3 extends over 14 amino acids. The germline gives CDR1 SSHAT, CDR2 FNYEAQ (reference sequence). Trimming took 5 bases from V and 6 from J, leaving 15 bases between them. CDR3 sequence (DNA): TGTGCCAGCAGCCCAGCACAGAAAACTGATACGCAGTATTTT. Translated: CASSPAQKTDTQYF.

This sequence joins TRBV7-2 and TRBJ2-1, with D unresolved. Germline CDR1 is SGHTA and CDR2 is FQGNSA. The CDR3 spans 12 residues. V was shortened by 5 bases and J by 2 bases, with 4 bases between the two germline ends. The CDR3 is CASSATYNEQFF. The CDR3 coding sequence is TGTGCCAGCAGCGCCACCTACAATGAGCAGTTCTTC. Together with reference TRBV7-2 and TRBJ2-1, the CDR3 gives the full variable domain: GAGVSQSPSNKVTEKGKDVELRCDPISGHTALYWYRQSLGQGLEFLIYFQGNSAPDKSGLPSDRFSAERTGGSVSTLTIQRTQQEDSAVYLCASSATYNEQFFGPGTRLTVL.

CDR3 nucleotide sequence: TGTGCCAGCTCCTCCACAGGGCCAGGAGCCTATAACTATGGCTACACCTTC. Its protein is CASSSTGPGAYNYGYTF. The rearrangement links TRBV18 to TRBJ1-2; tentative D call: TRBD1 (6 bases). In germline, CDR1 is KGHSH, CDR2 LQKENI. Trimming stripped 6 bases from V and 1 base from J, with 21 bases between. The CDR3 is made up of 17 amino acids.

This clone has only a few counts. This chain links TRBV6-5 with TRBJ1-1; weak D call: TRBD1 (6 bases). CDR3 length: 14 residues. Trimming took off 5 bases at V and 1 base at J, with 11 bases between the two ends. Germline assignment: CDR1 MNHEY and CDR2 SVGAGI. The CDR3 region is CASSTGSGNTEAFF. CDR3 sequence (DNA): TGTGCCAGCAGTACAGGGTCTGGGAACACTGAAGCTTTCTTT.

The V call is TRBV7-6, the J call TRBJ2-1; TRBD1 aligns across 10 bases. The CDR3 extends over 16 amino acids. CDR1 SGHVS and CDR2 FNYEAQ come from the germline V gene. With V trimmed by 4 bases and J by 4 bases, 7 bases remained unmatched. CDR3 in DNA: TGTGCCAGCAGCTCCAGGACAGGGGGTTCGTACAATGAGCAGTTCTTC. As protein: CASSSRTGGSYNEQFF. The variable domain in full, completed from reference TRBV7-6 and TRBJ2-1, reads GAGVSQSPRYKVTKRGQDVALRCDPISGHVSLYWYRQALGQGPEFLTYFNYEAQQDKSGLPNDRFSAERPEGSISTLTIQRTEQRDSAMYRCASSSRTGGSYNEQFFGPGTRLTVL.

V and J are TRBV18 and TRBJ1-4; D is unresolved. This CDR3 comprises 18 residues. The germline V and J ends were trimmed by 3 bases and 0 bases, with 17 bases remaining between them. Germline assignment: CDR1 KGHSH and CDR2 LQKENI. This chain's CDR3 is CASSPRVPSTATNEKLFF. The CDR3 DNA reads TGTGCCAGCTCACCCCGCGTACCGTCAACAGCAACTAATGAAAAACTGTTTTTT. Full variable domain (outside the CDR3, taken from reference TRBV18 and TRBJ1-4): NAGVMQNPRHLVRRRGQEARLRCSPMKGHSHVYWYRQLPEEGLKFMVYLQKENIIDESGMPKERFSAEFPKEGPSILRIQQVVRGDSAAYFCASSPRVPSTATNEKLFFGSGTQLSVL.

The chain recombines TRBV6-1 with TRBJ2-7; 7 bases are a match to TRBD2. CDR3 size: 17 residues. V shed 4 bases and J 0 bases; nucleotides not matched to a gene: 12. Germline lookup yields CDR1 MNHNS and CDR2 SASEGT. The CDR3 DNA is TGTGCCAGCAGTGGGATTATGTACCTAGCGGTCTCCTACGAGCAGTACTTC. Its translation: CASSGIMYLAVSYEQYF.

The gene calls are TRBV27 and TRBJ1-5; no reliable D call. From germline, CDR1 is MNHEY and CDR2 SMNVEV (reference sequence). This CDR3 region has 16 residues. V was trimmed by 1 base and J by 1 base, leaving 11 bases between them. The DNA for the CDR3 is TGTGCCAGCAGTTTATACAGAATCGGGAGCAATCAGCCCCAGCATTTT. Encoded protein: CASSLYRIGSNQPQHF.

The gene calls are TRBV6-1 and TRBJ2-7, with TRBD2 as a possible D gene (6 bases). This CDR3 has 15 residues. CDR1 and CDR2 (germline): MNHNS, SASEGT. The V gene lost 6 bases and the J gene lost 3 bases, with 18 bases spanning the gap. CDR3 bases: TGTGCCAGCAGGACCCATTTGATGGAGGGCTACGAGCAGTACTTC. Translating gives CASRTHLMEGYEQYF.

To note about this clone: Other nucleotide sequences in the sample specify the same CDR3. This chain links TRBV4-2 with TRBJ2-5; weak D call: TRBD2 (6 bases). The CDR3 is 14 residues long. Germline V gene data show CDR1 as LGHNA and CDR2 as YNFKEQ. The V gene lost 0 bases and the J gene lost 5 bases, with 10 bases spanning the gap. CDR3 amino acids: CASSQDGGLETQYF. In DNA form, the CDR3 reads TGTGCCAGCAGCCAAGATGGAGGGCTCGAGACCCAGTACTTC.

This clone was detected only a few times. The chain is built from TRBV11-2 and TRBJ2-2; no clear D gene. Germline V gene sequence: CDR1 SGHAT, CDR2 FQNNGV. V was shortened by 1 base and J by 3 bases, with 6 bases between the two germline ends. The CDR3 runs 14 residues. CDR3: CASSLALDTGELFF. CDR3 DNA sequence: TGTGCCAGCAGCTTAGCCCTAGACACCGGGGAGCTGTTTTTT.